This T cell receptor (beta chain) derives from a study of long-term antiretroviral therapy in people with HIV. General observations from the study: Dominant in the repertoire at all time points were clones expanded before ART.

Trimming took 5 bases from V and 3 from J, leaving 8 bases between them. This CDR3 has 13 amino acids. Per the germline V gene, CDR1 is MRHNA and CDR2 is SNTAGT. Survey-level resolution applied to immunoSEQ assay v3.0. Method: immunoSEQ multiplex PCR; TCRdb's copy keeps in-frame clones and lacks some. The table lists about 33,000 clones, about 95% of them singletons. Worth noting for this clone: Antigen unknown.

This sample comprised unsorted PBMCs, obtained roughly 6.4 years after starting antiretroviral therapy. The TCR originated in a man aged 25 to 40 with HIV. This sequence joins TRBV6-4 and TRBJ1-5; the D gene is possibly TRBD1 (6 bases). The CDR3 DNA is TGTGCCAGCAGTACAGGGCCCAATCAGCCCCAGCATTTT. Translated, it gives CASSTGPNQPQHF.